This T cell receptor (beta chain) was retrieved from a study of early stage breast cancer tumors. This table comes from immunoSEQ multiplex PCR, and its TCRdb copy is limited to in-frame clones, with some not included. The sample has 44,000 or so clones, roughly 83% seen once. Germline assignment: CDR1 MDHEN and CDR2 SYDVKM. Trimming pared 2 bases from V and 1 base from J, leaving 8 bases between. This CDR3 comprises 14 residues. Sequencing was performed on blood. The chain carries TRBV28 and TRBJ1-2; no definite D call. The clonotype was recovered from a person aged 45-65 years with breast cancer. In DNA form, the CDR3 reads TGTGCCAGCAGTTTAGAACAGCTTAACTATGGCTACACCTTC. Residues: CASSLEQLNYGYTF.